Listed below are T cell receptor beta chains from one sample, sequenced in a study of CD4 T cells in relation to SARS-CoV-2 and coronaviruses. No antigens are known for them. Sequenced by immunoSEQ multiplex PCR; TCRdb stores in-frame clones only, minus some. The sample yields about 12,000 clones, approximately 69% seen once. Sequencing was carried out using CD4+ T cells from PBMCs, cultured in vitro. The receptors here all came from a human donor in good health. Each CDR3 is given with its conserved first and last residue. D genes are given only for firm matches. The listing skips clone size in some rows; elsewhere it reads once, few, many or a size class.

clone_size	d_call	v_call	j_call	cdr3_nt	cdr3_aa
.	TRBD1	TRBV13	TRBJ2-2	TGTGCCAGCAACAGGGACAGGGGGTACACCGGGGAGCTGTTTTTT	CASNRDRGYTGELFF
few	.	TRBV5-5	TRBJ2-7	TGTGCCAGCAGCTTTGCCGGGACCACCTACGAGCAGTACTTC	CASSFAGTTYEQYF
.	.	TRBV30	TRBJ1-6	TGTGCCTGGAGTCTTAGGGGGTTGGATTATTCACCCCTCCACTTT	CAWSLRGLDYSPLHF
.	TRBD2	TRBV6-5	TRBJ2-1	TGTGCCAGCAAAAGTAGCGGGAGGGGCATGTATGAGCAGTTCTTC	CASKSSGRGMYEQFF
.	TRBD1	TRBV6-5	TRBJ1-1	TGTGCCAGCAGTTCTGGGACAGCGAACACTGAAGCTTTCTTT	CASSSGTANTEAFF
.	.	TRBV7-8	TRBJ1-1	TGTGCCAGCAGCTTACCGGGACAGAACACTGAAGCTTTCTTT	CASSLPGQNTEAFF
.	TRBD1	TRBV10-1	TRBJ1-4	TGCGCCAGCAGTGAGTCGGGACAGGGTAGTGAAAAACTGTTTTTT	CASSESGQGSEKLFF
few	TRBD1	TRBV9	TRBJ2-1	TGTGCCAGCAGCACAGGGAGCAGGGGGCGATACAATGAGCAGTTCTTC	CASSTGSRGRYNEQFF
.	.	TRBV6-2/TRBV6-3	TRBJ2-3	TGTGCCAGCAGTCGGATCGTGGCAGATACGCAGTATTTT	CASSRIVADTQYF
.	TRBD1	TRBV2	TRBJ2-2	TGTGCCAGCAGTATATGGACAGGGGGCTACGGGGAGCTGTTTTTT	CASSIWTGGYGELFF
.	.	TRBV5-1	TRBJ2-7	TGCGCCAGCAGAAAGGGCATTCCCAGCTCCGAGCAGTACTTC	CASRKGIPSSEQYF
.	.	TRBV9	TRBJ2-7	TGTGCCAGCAGTCCTTACTCCAGGACCGGCGAGCAGTACTTC	CASSPYSRTGEQYF
few	.	TRBV13	TRBJ1-1	TGTGCCAGCAGCTTAGAACAGGGTTACACTGAAGCTTTCTTT	CASSLEQGYTEAFF
.	.	TRBV5-5	TRBJ1-4	TGTGCCAGCAGCTTGGACGGGCAGGTCGATGAAAAACTGTTTTTT	CASSLDGQVDEKLFF
.	TRBD2	TRBV3-1/TRBV3-2	TRBJ2-7	TGTGCCAGCAGCCCTAGATCTGGGCTAGCGGGAGTTACGTACGAGCAGTACTTC	CASSPRSGLAGVTYEQYF
.	.	TRBV30	TRBJ2-1	TGTGCCTGGAGTGTATGGGGACAACATATTAACAATGAGCAGTTCTTC	CAWSVWGQHINNEQFF
.	.	TRBV7-8	TRBJ2-5	TGTGCCAGCAGCTCCCGACTAGTGGGGACCTACGAGACCCAGTACTTC	CASSSRLVGTYETQYF
.	TRBD1	TRBV10-3	TRBJ1-4	TGTGCCATCAGTGAGTCCAGGGGGACAGGGCGGGAAAAACTGTTTTTT	CAISESRGTGREKLFF
.	.	TRBV9	TRBJ1-6	TGTGCCAGCAGCGTAGCCAGAGGCAATTCACCCCTCCACTTT	CASSVARGNSPLHF
.	.	TRBV5-5	TRBJ2-1	TGTGCCAGCAGCTTGGCTGGGAGTGGCTCCTACAATGAGCAGTTCTTC	CASSLAGSGSYNEQFF
few	.	TRBV9	TRBJ1-2	TGTGCCAGCAGCGTATCTTTTTCGGGGTTGGGAGGCTACACCTTC	CASSVSFSGLGGYTF
.	.	TRBV5-6	TRBJ2-7	TGTGCCAGCAGCCAGCCCACGCGGGAGCAGTACTTC	CASSQPTREQYF
once	.	TRBV5-1	TRBJ2-5	TGCGCCAGCAGCTTGGTCGGGCGGCAGGGGGAGACCCAGTACTTC	CASSLVGRQGETQYF
.	.	TRBV18	TRBJ1-2	TGTGCCAGCTCACCTTCTATAGAGATTTTAGGAGGCTACACCTTC	CASSPSIEILGGYTF
.	TRBD2	TRBV24-1	TRBJ2-2	TGTGCCACCAGTGATTTAGCGGGAGACACCGGGGAGCTGTTTTTT	CATSDLAGDTGELFF
.	.	TRBV19	TRBJ2-4	TGTGCCAGTAGTGAGTTGGGACAAAACATTCAGTACTTC	CASSELGQNIQYF
.	.	TRBV5-1	TRBJ1-2	TGCGCCAGCAGCCTACAGACAGGAGCTAACTATGGCTACACCTTC	CASSLQTGANYGYTF
.	.	TRBV14	TRBJ2-2	TGTGCCAGCAGCCTGTTACGGACCGGGGAGCTGTTTTTT	CASSLLRTGELFF
few	.	TRBV28	TRBJ1-4	TGTGCCAGCAGTTTCCCCCGGGGTTCCACTAATGAAAAACTGTTTTTT	CASSFPRGSTNEKLFF
.	TRBD2	TRBV5-4	TRBJ2-1	TGTGCCAGCAGCTCCCGGGACTACCACAATGAGCAGTTCTTC	CASSSRDYHNEQFF
.	.	TRBV2	TRBJ1-2	TGTGCCAGCACCCGGGACGGGATTGCCCGTTTGTACAACTATGGCTACACCTTC	CASTRDGIARLYNYGYTF
.	.	TRBV10-3	TRBJ1-4	TGTGCCATCAGCACCGGCGTGGGTAATGAAAAACTGTTTTTT	CAISTGVGNEKLFF
few	.	TRBV7-3	TRBJ2-2	TGTGCCAGCAGCTGGGGACACAACACCGGGGAGCTGTTTTTT	CASSWGHNTGELFF
once	TRBD1	TRBV9	TRBJ1-2	TGTGCCAGCAGCGGCCGACAGGGGGCATCTGGGGGCTACACCTTC	CASSGRQGASGGYTF
.	.	TRBV7-2	TRBJ2-6	TGTGCCAGCAGCTTAGATGGATCTGGGGCCAACGTCCTGACTTTC	CASSLDGSGANVLTF
once	.	TRBV1	TRBJ2-7	TGCACCAGCATAACAAGGACAGGAGGATACGAGCAGTACTTC	CTSITRTGGYEQYF
once	.	TRBV3-1/TRBV3-2	TRBJ2-6	TGTGCCAGCAGACAGGGTTGGGGGGCCAACGTCCTGACTTTC	CASRQGWGANVLTF
.	.	TRBV7-3	TRBJ2-1	TGTGCCAGCAGCCCCAGCGCGCGTGATTACAATGAGCAGTTCTTC	CASSPSARDYNEQFF
few	.	TRBV10-3	TRBJ1-3	TGTGCCATCAGTGATTACAGGACGGAAAACACCATATATTTT	CAISDYRTENTIYF
few	.	TRBV28	TRBJ1-1	TGTGCCAGCAGTTTATCTCCAGGGCTGGGCATGAACACTGAAGCTTTCTTT	CASSLSPGLGMNTEAFF
few	.	TRBV7-3	TRBJ1-1	TGTGCCAGCCAAGCGGGGAGGCACACTGAAGCTTTCTTT	CASQAGRHTEAFF
.	.	TRBV10-3	TRBJ2-5	TGTGCCACCCAATCGGAGCGCCAAGAGACCCAGTACTTC	CATQSERQETQYF
.	.	TRBV29-1	TRBJ1-1	TGCAGCGTTGAATTAGGGGGGAACACTGAAGCTTTCTTT	CSVELGGNTEAFF
medium-sized	TRBD1	TRBV10-3	TRBJ1-5	TGTGCCACCAATCCAAGGGGGCCAGGACAGCCCCAGCATTTT	CATNPRGPGQPQHF
.	.	TRBV9	TRBJ2-1	TGTGCCAGCAGCGCCTCGTTCGGGGCGGCCCTCCTCAATGAGCAGTTCTTC	CASSASFGAALLNEQFF
.	.	TRBV6-6	TRBJ1-2	TGTGCCAGCAGTTCCGGAGGACAGCTCTGGGCCACCTTC	CASSSGGQLWATF
.	.	TRBV5-1	TRBJ2-7	TGCGCCAGCAGCGGGATGACCTCGGCCTACGAGCAGTACTTC	CASSGMTSAYEQYF
few	.	TRBV12-1	TRBJ2-7	TGTGCCAGCAGCTTTGTACGGTCCACCTACGAGCAGTACTTC	CASSFVRSTYEQYF
.	.	TRBV19	TRBJ2-1	TGTGCCAGTAGTATAAGGGCCATCTGGCCGTTCCTTTACAATGAGCAGTTCTTC	CASSIRAIWPFLYNEQFF